The 20 T cell receptor beta chains given below trace back to one sample, sequenced in a study of T cells in Graves' hyperthyroidism and ophthalmopathy (dated by TCRdb to between 2018 and 2021). The library came from multiplex PCR. The instrument given in TCRdb is Illumina HiSeq 2000. TCR beta CDR3 regions were amplified from RNA transcripts. The first round of RT-PCR for the TCR CDR3 was performed with the HTBI primer set and the Qiagen OneStep RT-PCR kit. TCRdb trimmed public reads at Q25 via fastp, called clones via MiXCR and kept in-frame beta chains. Rows are combined by CDR3 protein, so each entry shows the most common genes and DNA. A total of around 270,000 distinct CDR3 sequences appear in this sample, approximately 18% of them only once. The ten top clones hold about 35% of the sample. Sequenced input: blood. These receptors were obtained from a middle-aged man with Graves' ophthalmopathy.

In regard to this clonotype: A much larger clone lies a single base off, so this may be a read error. The V call is TRBV12-3 or TRBV12-4, the J call TRBJ2-7, with D unclear. The CDR3 has 15 residues. The V and J ends lost 6 bases and 3 bases respectively, with 18 bases between them. CDR3 amino acids: CASSDARHLCYEQYF. The CDR3 DNA reads as TGTGCCAGCAGCGACGCCCGCCACCTCTGCTACGAGCAGTACTTC.

At least ten counts were recorded for this clonotype. The chain is built from TRBV7-3 and TRBJ2-1; 13 positions agree with TRBD2. CDR3 length: 17 residues. Losses at the gene ends were 1 base for V and 5 bases for J; bases not matched to a gene: 5. Germline V CDR1 and CDR2: SGHTA, FQGTGA. CDR3 bases: TGTGCCAGCAGCTTAAACTGGGGACTAGCGGGAAACAATGAGCAGTTCTTC. Protein sequence: CASSLNWGLAGNNEQFF.

There are a few counts of this clonotype. The CDR3 DNA sequence: TGTGCCTCGGGGCTAGCGGGAAACAATGAGCAGTTCTTC. Amino acid sequence: CASGLAGNNEQFF. This chain uses TRBV10-3 with TRBJ2-1; 9 positions agree with TRBD2. After removal of 11 bases from V and 5 bases from J, the junction contained 7 bases not matched to a gene. In germline, CDR1 is ENHRY, CDR2 SYGVKD. There are 13 residues in the CDR3.

The table lists this clonotype with many counts. The rearrangement uses TRBV30 and TRBJ2-5; maybe TRBD2 (6 bases). This CDR3 is built from 12 residues. V shed 5 bases and J shed 4 bases, with 11 bases lying between them. Germline lookup yields CDR1 GTSNPN and CDR2 SVGIG (reference sequence). CDR3 coding DNA: TGTGCCTGGCGACTGGAGGGAGAGACCCAGTACTTC. It codes for CAWRLEGETQYF.

This clonotype showed up just a few times. This sequence joins TRBV5-6 and TRBJ1-6; unclear D gene. This CDR3 spans 15 amino acids. V gave up 3 bases and J gave up 2 bases, with 9 bases separating them. Germline V CDR1 and CDR2: SGHDT, YYEEEE. The CDR3 region is CASSSEGTYNSPLHF. The CDR3 DNA reads as TGTGCCAGCAGCTCGGAAGGAACCTATAATTCACCCCTCCACTTT. Supplemented by reference TRBV5-6 and TRBJ1-6, the full variable domain reads DAGVTQSPTHLIKTRGQQVTLRCSPKSGHDTVSWYQQALGQGPQFIFQYYEEEERQRGNFPDRFSGHQFPNYSSELNVNALLLGDSALYLCASSSEGTYNSPLHFGNGTRLTVT.

This clonotype has a single count. The chain employs TRBV18 and TRBJ1-3; 7 bases agree with TRBD1. The length of the CDR3 is 14 residues. Germline V gene data show CDR1 as KGHSH and CDR2 as LQKENI. V lost 8 bases, J lost 4 bases, and 8 bases stayed unmatched. The CDR3 DNA sequence: TGTGCCAGCCTTAATACAGGGGCCGGAAACACCATATATTTT. Its translation: CASLNTGAGNTIYF.

The table lists this clonotype with many counts. The chain recombines TRBV2 with TRBJ2-6; 8 bases agree with TRBD1. Germline V lookup: CDR1 SNHLY, CDR2 FYNNEI. CDR3 size: 15 residues. The ends lost 6 bases at V and 4 bases at J; junction bases unmatched: 5. The CDR3 loop reads CASSMTGVGANVLTF. The CDR3 DNA reads TGTGCCAGCAGCATGACAGGGGTCGGGGCCAACGTCCTGACTTTC.

This clonotype appeared a few times. The V and J genes are TRBV28 and TRBJ2-5; weak D call: TRBD2 (6 bases). V was clipped by 7 bases and J by 5 bases, with 20 bases between them. CDR3 length: 15 amino acids. Germline CDR1 reads MDHEN; CDR2 reads SYDVKM. This CDR3 is CASTSADGSGETQYF. The CDR3 DNA reads TGTGCCAGCACCTCAGCCGACGGCAGCGGGGAGACCCAGTACTTC.

The chain has TRBV7-9 and TRBJ1-2, with 8 bases that match TRBD1. With 5 bases clipped from V and 8 bases from J, the junction kept 13 bases outside the gene matches. From germline, CDR1 is SEHNR and CDR2 FQNEAQ (reference sequence). This CDR3 comprises 15 residues. The CDR3 spells CASSAQGTGGRGYTF. CDR3 in DNA: TGTGCCAGCAGCGCCCAGGGAACAGGGGGGAGAGGCTACACCTTC. Full variable domain (remainder filled in from reference TRBV7-9 and TRBJ1-2): DTGVSQNPRHKITKRGQNVTFRCDPISEHNRLYWYRQTLGQGPEFLTYFQNEAQLEKSRLLSDRFSAERPKGSFSTLEIQRTEQGDSAMYLCASSAQGTGGRGYTFGSGTRLTVV.

This chain connects TRBV18 to TRBJ2-5, with 10 bases lining up with TRBD1. Germline assignment: CDR1 KGHSH and CDR2 LQKENI. Trimming at V came to 3 bases and at J to 2 bases, leaving 0 bases not matched to a gene. This CDR3 region has 14 residues. CDR3 DNA: TGTGCCAGCTCACCGGACAGGGGGCAAGAGACCCAGTACTTC. Its protein product is CASSPDRGQETQYF.

In its sample, this clonotype was seen many times. The chain carries TRBV27 and TRBJ2-7; D perhaps matches TRBD2 (6 bases). The CDR3 sequence is 15 residues long. V gave up 8 bases and J gave up 2 bases, with 19 bases separating them. Germline assignment: CDR1 MNHEY and CDR2 SMNVEV (reference sequence). This CDR3 reads CASRKNLANPYEQYF. CDR3 in DNA: TGTGCCAGCCGTAAAAATCTAGCGAACCCCTACGAGCAGTACTTC.

There are many counts of this clonotype. The V and J genes are TRBV18 and TRBJ2-1, with 7 bases lining up with TRBD2. Per the germline V gene, CDR1 is KGHSH and CDR2 is LQKENI. V shed 2 bases and J 7 bases; nucleotides not matched to a gene: 20. This CDR3 contains 19 residues. The chain's CDR3 is CASSPLRLAALTLSNEQFF. DNA of the CDR3: TGTGCCAGCTCACCATTGAGGCTAGCGGCTCTTACCCTTTCTAATGAGCAGTTCTTC.

The chain joins TRBV6-1 to TRBJ1-5; the D gene is possibly TRBD1 (6 bases). CDR3 length: 12 amino acids. CDR1 is MNHNS, CDR2 SASEGT, per germline. Trimming removed 6 bases from V and 6 bases from J, with 9 bases in between. As DNA, the CDR3 is TGTGCCAGCAGCCGCAGGGGTCAGCCCCAGCATTTT. Translated: CASSRRGQPQHF.

There are many counts of this clonotype. The V gene is TRBV5-1, the J gene TRBJ2-7; D assignment may be TRBD1 or TRBD2 (6 bases each). This CDR3 region has 12 residues. The V gene's germline CDR1 is SGHRS and CDR2 YFSETQ. Trimming cost V 6 bases and J 6 bases, with 13 bases left between them. The DNA of the CDR3 is TGCGCCAGCAATTCCGGGGGCTCCGAGCAGTACTTC. Translation gives CASNSGGSEQYF.

This clonotype showed up many times. V usage is TRBV6-5 and J usage is TRBJ2-7; D is perhaps TRBD2 (6 bases). The CDR3 extends over 16 amino acids. The germline V gene has CDR1 MNHEY and CDR2 SVGAGI. The V end lost 2 bases, the J end lost 2 bases, and 16 bases lay between the germline ends. The CDR3 DNA sequence: TGTGCCAGCAGTTACGCTTTTAGCGGCACTACCTACGAGCAGTACTTC. As protein: CASSYAFSGTTYEQYF.

In its sample, this clonotype was seen many times. The CDR3 loop reads CASSLTGLAGRTDTQYF. CDR3 sequence (DNA): TGTGCCAGCAGTTTGACGGGACTAGCGGGGCGCACAGATACGCAGTATTTT. This chain uses TRBV28 with TRBJ2-3, with 13 bases that match TRBD2. J lost 1 base, V lost 3 bases, and 4 bases had no gene match. The CDR3 totals 17 residues. Germline CDR1 is MDHEN and CDR2 is SYDVKM.

The table lists this clonotype with many counts. This chain links TRBV20-1 with TRBJ2-7; TRBD1 or TRBD2 may be the D gene (5 bases each). The CDR3 consists of 15 residues. In germline, CDR1 is DFQATT, CDR2 SNEGSKA (reference sequence). Trimming shortened V by 1 base and J by 0 bases, and 13 bases separated the two germline ends. CDR3 amino acids: CSARVRWGSSYEQYF. The CDR3, as DNA: TGCAGTGCTAGAGTAAGGTGGGGGAGCTCCTACGAGCAGTACTTC.

This chain connects TRBV28 to TRBJ2-1; D might be TRBD1 (6 bases). This CDR3 region has 13 residues. The V end was cut by 6 bases, the J end by 3 bases, with 9 bases between. Per germline, CDR1 MDHEN and CDR2 SYDVKM. CDR3 DNA: TGTGCCAGCAGGCTACAGGGCTACAATGAGCAGTTCTTC. This codes for CASRLQGYNEQFF.

This chain uses TRBV28 with TRBJ2-3, with TRBD2 as a possible D gene (5 bases). CDR1 and CDR2 from the germline V gene are MDHEN and SYDVKM. The length of the CDR3 is 13 residues. With 3 bases removed from V and 8 bases from J, the gap between germline ends came to 12 bases. Here the CDR3 reads CASSLGSAGTQYF. The CDR3 coding sequence is TGTGCCAGCAGTTTGGGAAGCGCGGGTACGCAGTATTTT.

The chain uses TRBV19 and TRBJ1-5; 8 bases agree with TRBD1. The V gene's germline CDR1 is LNHDA and CDR2 SQIVND (reference sequence). There are 16 residues in the CDR3. With V trimmed by 4 bases and J by 0 bases, 5 bases remained unmatched. This CDR3 is CASSTLQGVSNQPQHF. CDR3 in DNA: TGTGCCAGTAGTACCCTACAGGGGGTTAGCAATCAGCCCCAGCATTTT.